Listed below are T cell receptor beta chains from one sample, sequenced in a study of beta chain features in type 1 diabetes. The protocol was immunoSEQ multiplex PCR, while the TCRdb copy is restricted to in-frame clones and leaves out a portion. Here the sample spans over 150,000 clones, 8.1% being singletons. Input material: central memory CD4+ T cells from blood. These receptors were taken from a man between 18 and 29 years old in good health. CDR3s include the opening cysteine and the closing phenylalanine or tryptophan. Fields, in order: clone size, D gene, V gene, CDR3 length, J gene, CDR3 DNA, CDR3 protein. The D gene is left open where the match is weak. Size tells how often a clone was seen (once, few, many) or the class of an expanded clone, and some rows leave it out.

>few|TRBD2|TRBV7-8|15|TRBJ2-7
TGTGCCAGCAGCGGGAGGACGGGAGGGCCTTACGAGCAGTACTTC
CASSGRTGGPYEQYF
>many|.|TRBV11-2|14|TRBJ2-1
TGTGCCAGCAGCTTTCGCGTTGACTACAATGAGCAGTTCTTC
CASSFRVDYNEQFF
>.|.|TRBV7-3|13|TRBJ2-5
TGTGCCAGCCGTCGTACTGGCCAAGAGACCCAGTACTTC
CASRRTGQETQYF
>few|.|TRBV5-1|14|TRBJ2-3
TGCGCCAGCAGCTTAGGGGAACCCACAGATACGCAGTATTTT
CASSLGEPTDTQYF
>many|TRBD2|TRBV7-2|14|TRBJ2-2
TGTGCCAGCAGCTTCGGACTAGCGGGACGGGAGCTGTTTTTT
CASSFGLAGRELFF
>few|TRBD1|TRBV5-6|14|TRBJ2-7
TGTGCCAGCAGCTCCGGGACAGGTCTCGGCGAGCAGTACTTC
CASSSGTGLGEQYF
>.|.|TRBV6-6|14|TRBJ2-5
TGTGCCAGCAGTTGGGAACAGGGCGAAGAGACCCAGTACTTC
CASSWEQGEETQYF
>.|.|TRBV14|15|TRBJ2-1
TGTGCCAGCAGCCAAAGAAGCGGAAGTTACAATGAGCAGTTCTTC
CASSQRSGSYNEQFF
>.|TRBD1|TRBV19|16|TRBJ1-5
TGTGCCAGTAGTAACCGCAGGGGGTCTAGCAATCAGCCCCAGCATTTT
CASSNRRGSSNQPQHF
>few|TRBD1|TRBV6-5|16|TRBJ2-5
TGTGCCAGCAGTTACTCCGGGACAGGGTACCAAGAGACCCAGTACTTC
CASSYSGTGYQETQYF
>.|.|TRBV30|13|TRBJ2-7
TGTGCCTGGAGTGTCACAGGCAGCTACGAGCAGTACTTC
CAWSVTGSYEQYF
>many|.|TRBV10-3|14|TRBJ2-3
TGTGCCATCAGTGAGTCGTCGCGAGCAGATACGCAGTATTTT
CAISESSRADTQYF
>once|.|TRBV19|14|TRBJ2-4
TGTGCCAGTAACCGGGACATAACCAAAAACATTCAGTACTTC
CASNRDITKNIQYF
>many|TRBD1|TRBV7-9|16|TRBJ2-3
TGTGCCAGCAGGCGGAGGACAGGAACTAGCACAGATACGCAGTATTTT
CASRRRTGTSTDTQYF
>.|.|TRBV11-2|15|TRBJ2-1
TGTGCCAGCAGCTTAAGAGGAAGGGACAACAATGAGCAGTTCTTC
CASSLRGRDNNEQFF
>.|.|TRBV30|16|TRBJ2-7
TGTGCCTGGAGTTCGGAAACAGCCAGGAGGGCCTACGAGCAGTACTTC
CAWSSETARRAYEQYF
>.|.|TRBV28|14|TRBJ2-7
TGTGCCAGCGGGCAAGGACAGCGAGGCTACGAGCAGTACTTC
CASGQGQRGYEQYF
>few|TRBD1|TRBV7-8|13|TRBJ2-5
TGTGCCAGCAGCTTAACAGGGGTGGAGACCCAGTACTTC
CASSLTGVETQYF
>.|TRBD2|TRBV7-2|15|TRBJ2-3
TGTGCCAGCAGCCTAAGGACTAGCGGCACAGATACGCAGTATTTT
CASSLRTSGTDTQYF
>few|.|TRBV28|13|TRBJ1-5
TGTGCCAGCAGTACCAGGGGTCTACAGCCCCAGCATTTT
CASSTRGLQPQHF
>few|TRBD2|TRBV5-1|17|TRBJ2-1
TGCGCCAGCAGGGAGGGACTAGCGGGAGGGGCATACAATGAGCAGTTCTTC
CASREGLAGGAYNEQFF
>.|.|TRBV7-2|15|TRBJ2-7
TGTGCCAGCAGCTTAGATGGGACACCCTCGTGGGAGCAGTACTTC
CASSLDGTPSWEQYF
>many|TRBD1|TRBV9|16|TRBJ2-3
TGTGCCAGCAGCGTCTCCGGGACAGGGGGCACAGATACGCAGTATTTT
CASSVSGTGGTDTQYF
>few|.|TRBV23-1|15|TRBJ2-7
TGCGCCAGCAGTCAATCCCTACCACGCTCCTACGAGCAGTACTTC
CASSQSLPRSYEQYF
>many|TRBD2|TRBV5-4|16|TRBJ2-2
TGTGCCAGCAGCCAGGGACTAGCGGGGACTGACGGGGAGCTGTTTTTT
CASSQGLAGTDGELFF